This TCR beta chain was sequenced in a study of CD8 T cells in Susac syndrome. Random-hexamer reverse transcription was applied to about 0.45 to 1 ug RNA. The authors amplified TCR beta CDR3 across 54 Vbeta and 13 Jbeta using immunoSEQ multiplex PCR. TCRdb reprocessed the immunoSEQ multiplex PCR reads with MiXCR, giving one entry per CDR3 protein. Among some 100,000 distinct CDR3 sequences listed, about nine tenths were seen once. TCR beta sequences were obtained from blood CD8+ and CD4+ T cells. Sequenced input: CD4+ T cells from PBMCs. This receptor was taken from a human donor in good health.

CDR3 sequence: CASGLTGPSSGNTIYF. The CDR3 DNA follows: TGCGCCAGCGGCCTGACAGGGCCTAGCTCTGGAAACACCATATATTTT. The V and J genes are TRBV23-1 and TRBJ1-3; TRBD1 aligns across 7 bases. TRBV23-1 carries the ORF label, with uncertain function. The CDR3 spans 16 residues. The V gene end was trimmed by 8 bases and the J gene end by 0 bases; junction bases not matched to a gene: 10.